This T cell receptor beta chain is from a study of blood T cell repertoires in COVID-19 (dated by TCRdb to 2018 to 2021). Turning to the overall study: Samples covering the acute and convalescent phases of COVID-19 were provided by collaborators in the United States, Italy and Spain. The prospective study material was composed of cDNA or gDNA derived from T cells, B-cell-depleted T cells, or PBMCs. Deeply sampled blood TCRbeta repertoires from subjects exposed to, actively infected with, or recovered from COVID-19 were included in the dataset. The repertoires were made available in a free public database intended to serve as a resource for research on the immune response to SARS-CoV-2. The samples were drawn from two sources: the first 160 participants of the ongoing ImmuneRACE study, and fewer than 1,500 subjects contributed by 6 global collaborators. Sample metadata almost always included a de-identified subject ID, COVID-19 status, age in years and sex. HLA class I and class II types, where available, came from metadata supplied by the sample provider rather than from assay-based typing. The research as a whole found: The quantity of clinical and demographic metadata differed by source and by participant and was supplied without curation.

This clone was counted once. No antigen is known for it. Base qualities are not provided; no much larger clone lies one nucleotide away. Participants in the prospective study were enrolled through a virtual design, were aged roughly 18 to 100 years, and lived in 24 United States geographic areas. Cohort assignment in the prospective study relied on participant-reported clinical history from a screening survey and a study questionnaire. In the prospective study, whole blood, serum and a nasopharyngeal or oropharyngeal swab were collected from each participant by mobile phlebotomists. Over an approximately two-month period, participants in the prospective study had the option of providing additional blood draws and questionnaires. Before DNA extraction, blood samples from the prospective study were shipped at room temperature or frozen. V is reduced by 9 bases and J by 1 base, leaving a spacing of 15 bases between them. CDR1 and CDR2 are read off the germline V gene as KGHDR and SFDVKD. Counted from cysteine to phenylalanine, this CDR3 has 15 amino acids. Just CDR3 DNA is preserved here, 45 bases in frame from base 1.

TCRbeta CDR3 regions were amplified from genomic DNA using the immunoSEQ Assay, a bias-controlled multiplex PCR. Per the authors' processing: Nucleated cell counts per sample were estimated from amplification of reference gene primers within the assay. To quantify the absolute abundance of each unique TCRbeta CDR3 rearrangement, sequence reads were collapsed and filtered. Productive Simpson clonality was computed per sample as the square root of Simpson's diversity index over productive rearrangements. The source is immuneACCESS, and TCRdb retained only in-frame sequences with V and J called. Part of the clones is not carried over; for the studies checked, unresolved V genes explain less than half of this, and the remainder is unexplained. From that table come the V and J calls and clone size; the DNA was used to work out D and trimming. This sample has about 140,000 clones in its table, and 70% to 90% of those were observed once. The top ten constitute roughly 3.4% of the sample.

This receptor was identified in a woman in her forties or fifties with acute COVID-19. Sample: PBMCs or T cells enriched from blood (not recorded which). The rearrangement combines TRBV24-1 with TRBJ2-1; the D gene is perhaps TRBD2, on 6 matching bases. The CDR3 reads as follows: CATGGFGRSYNEQFF. The DNA is as follows: TGTGCCACCGGAGGGTTCGGGAGATCCTACAATGAGCAGTTCTTC.